This T cell receptor beta chain came from a study of neurological immune-mediated disorders. Study observations and caveats: Patients with HTLV-1-associated myelopathy showed the most TCR clonal expansion. Those with multiple sclerosis showed the least, falling below healthy controls. No expanded-clone CDR3 amino acid sequence recurred across subjects, suggesting private TCR-beta repertoires.

MiXCR was run by TCRdb on the 5' RACE reads, yielding one entry per CDR3 protein. The sample consists of about 84,000 distinct CDR3 sequences, about a tenth of them appearing once. This clonotype was seen many times. Its specificity is not known. Preparation of the unsorted libraries drew on 2 million PBMCs stored at -80 C. The CDR3 sequence is 13 residues long. The germline gives CDR1 MNHEY, CDR2 SMNVEV (reference sequence). V was shortened by 0 bases and J by 5 bases, with 5 bases between the two germline ends. The TCR was taken from a man aged 40-49 years in good health. The sequencing sample was made of PBMCs. The rearrangement uses TRBV27 and TRBJ1-5; unclear D gene. CDR3 bases: TGTGCCAGCAGTTTATCTTTCGATCAGCCCCAGCATTTT. Protein sequence: CASSLSFDQPQHF.